Included here is one T cell receptor beta chain sequence, with context. Per the original data handling: Nucleated cell counts were estimated from reference gene primer amplification. Here immunoSEQ multiplex PCR was the method, and the copy in TCRdb shows in-frame clones only, minus some. The V and J calls and clone size come from that table; D and trimming were worked out from the DNA. The profile shows about 220,000 clones, 85% of them singletons. The sample belongs to a study of blood T cell repertoires in COVID-19. Whole-study context: From the United States, Italy and Spain came samples of acute and convalescent COVID-19. Sources were T cells, B-cell-depleted T cells, or PBMCs; the material itself was cDNA or gDNA.

V gave up 5 bases and J gave up 5 bases, with 20 bases separating them. CDR1 is SGDLS and CDR2 is YYNGEE in the germline V gene. The CDR3 runs to 15 residues. The chain links TRBV9 to TRBJ2-7, with D hard to call. The receptor was isolated from a woman in her 70s with COVID-19, enrolled during active disease. The source material was peripheral blood. CDR3 sequence: CASSLSGLSSHEQYF. DNA for the CDR3: TGTGCCAGCAGTTTGTCAGGCCTTTCTTCCCACGAGCAGTACTTC.